This passage covers 30 T cell receptor beta chains from one sample sequenced in a study of shared clonotypes between healthy human individuals. Libraries were prepared by immunoSEQ multiplex PCR; TCRdb keeps only in-frame clonotypes and omits some of them. The sample contains 2.5 million or so clones, around 90% of which appear only once. Input material: naive CD4+ T cells sorted from blood. Subset specified: CD45RA+ positively selected. The source is a man between 18 and 29 years old in good health.

The chain is built from TRBV5-1 and TRBJ2-7; TRBD2 matches at 10 bases. Germline V gene sequence: CDR1 SGHRS, CDR2 YFSETQ. The CDR3 extends over 13 amino acids. V dropped 6 bases and J dropped 5; count of bases not matched to a gene: 5. The CDR3 nucleotides are TGCGCCAGCATATCACTAGCGGGAAACGAGCAGTACTTC. Translation: CASISLAGNEQYF.

To note about this clone: This sample includes further DNA sequences coding for the same CDR3. The chain links TRBV19 to TRBJ2-3; 10 bases are shared with TRBD2. J gave up 4 bases and V 4 bases, and 5 bases lay outside the gene matches. This CDR3 has 15 residues. Germline lookup yields CDR1 LNHDA and CDR2 SQIVND (reference sequence). CDR3: CASSTSGGASDTQYF. The CDR3 DNA reads TGTGCCAGTAGTACGAGCGGGGGGGCGTCAGATACGCAGTATTTT.

This rearrangement joins TRBV7-5 to TRBJ2-5; the table's D call, TRBD2, was not checked against the DNA. TRBV7-5 is recorded as a pseudogene. The CDR3 loop spans 18 amino acids. In nucleotides, the CDR3 is TGTGCCAGAAGCTTAAGACTAGCGGGGGGGCTGGGGCAAGAGACCCAGTACTTC. It codes for CARSLRLAGGLGQETQYF.

V gene TRBV5-1 combines with J gene TRBJ1-2; 7 positions match TRBD1. CDR1 is SGHRS and CDR2 is YFSETQ in the germline V gene. The junction had 8 bases not matched to a gene; V was cut back by 0 bases and J by 6 bases. The CDR3 totals 15 residues. CDR3 coding DNA: TGCGCCAGCAGCTTGGATAGGCAGGGGGGTGATGGCTACACCTTC. Its translation is CASSLDRQGGDGYTF.

The CDR3 here is CASSVDPNDRHYGYTF. The CDR3 DNA reads TGTGCCAGCAGCGTAGATCCCAATGACAGGCACTATGGCTACACCTTC. V is TRBV9 and J is TRBJ1-2; maybe TRBD1 (6 bases). V gave up 0 bases and J gave up 3 bases, with 15 bases separating them. The CDR3 is made up of 16 amino acids. CDR1 SGDLS and CDR2 YYNGEE come from the germline V gene.

The CDR3 here is CASSSHQNTGELFF. The CDR3 DNA reads as TGTGCCAGCAGTTCTCACCAGAACACCGGGGAGCTGTTTTTT. This rearrangement joins TRBV6-6 to TRBJ2-2; no reliable D call. Germline CDR1 reads MNHNY; CDR2 reads SVGAGI (reference sequence). Trimming stripped 4 bases from V and 1 base from J, with 7 bases between. There are 14 residues in the CDR3.

The gene calls are TRBV11-3 and TRBJ2-2; the D call may be TRBD1 or TRBD2 (6 bases each). This CDR3 is 14 amino acids long. Trimming cost V 6 bases and J 7 bases, with 15 bases left between them. CDR1 is SGHNT, CDR2 YENEEA, per germline. CDR3 protein: CASSTQQGGGELFF. The CDR3 DNA reads as TGTGCCAGCAGTACACAACAGGGAGGCGGGGAGCTGTTTTTT.

The chain carries TRBV27 and TRBJ1-5; 9 bases are shared with TRBD1. V lost 8 bases to trimming and J lost 5 bases; unmatched junction nucleotides: 7. Germline assignment: CDR1 MNHEY and CDR2 SMNVEV (reference sequence). This CDR3 is 14 amino acids long. The CDR3 DNA sequence: TGTGCCAGCTGGGGGGGACAGGGCTATCAGCCCCAGCATTTT. Encoded protein: CASWGGQGYQPQHF.

CDR3 in DNA: TGTGCCAGCAGCTTGGACAGGGACTATGGCTACACCTTC. This sequence encodes CASSLDRDYGYTF. This chain links TRBV5-6 with TRBJ1-2; possibly TRBD1 for D (6 bases). The CDR3 totals 13 residues. V was trimmed by 0 bases and J by 3 bases, leaving 6 bases between them. CDR1 is SGHDT, CDR2 YYEEEE, per germline.

The chain is built from TRBV19 and TRBJ2-3; either TRBD1 or TRBD2 may supply D (6 bases each). The ends were cut back, 3 bases at V and 7 bases at J, with 17 bases in the middle. CDR3 length: 15 amino acids. CDR1 and CDR2 (germline): LNHDA, SQIVND (reference sequence). CDR3 in DNA: TGTGCCAGTAGTATTCAGGGGAAAACTAGCCATACGCAGTATTTT. Residues: CASSIQGKTSHTQYF.

The chain carries TRBV6-1 and TRBJ1-6; D possibly corresponds to TRBD1 (5 bases). V was pared by 0 bases and J by 0 bases, with 15 bases between. CDR3 length: 19 residues. Germline assignment: CDR1 MNHNS and CDR2 SASEGT. The CDR3 DNA is TGTGCCAGCAGTGAAGCGCCCGCGGGGCAGAGCTCCTATAATTCACCCCTCCACTTT. As protein: CASSEAPAGQSSYNSPLHF.

In nucleotides, the CDR3 is TGTGCCAGCCCCCGAGAAGAGACCCAGTACTTC. Its protein product is CASPREETQYF. V and J are TRBV2 and TRBJ2-5, with D unresolved. Germline-derived CDR1 and CDR2 are SNHLY and FYNNEI. V lost 8 bases to trimming and J lost 3 bases, with 7 bases between them. CDR3 length: 11 residues.

V is TRBV30 and J is TRBJ2-1, with 9 bases identical to TRBD2. J gave up 4 bases and V 2 bases, and 3 bases lay outside the gene matches. Germline V gene data show CDR1 as GTSNPN and CDR2 as SVGIG (reference sequence). The CDR3 is 14 residues long. The CDR3 here is CAWSSGGMYNEQFF. The CDR3 DNA reads as TGTGCCTGGAGTAGCGGGGGGATGTACAATGAGCAGTTCTTC.

CDR3 in amino acids: CASSLTGTGGYTF. DNA for the CDR3: TGTGCCAGCAGTCTGACAGGGACAGGCGGCTACACCTTC. This chain connects TRBV2 to TRBJ1-2, with 8 positions matching TRBD1. Germline V lookup: CDR1 SNHLY, CDR2 FYNNEI. The CDR3 has 13 amino acids. V trimming: 5 bases; J trimming: 8 bases; junction bases outside the gene matches: 7.

The chain carries TRBV9 and TRBJ2-1, with D perhaps TRBD1 (6 bases). V lost 4 bases, J lost 0 bases, and 11 bases lay in between. Germline V gene sequence: CDR1 SGDLS, CDR2 YYNGEE. The CDR3 covers 15 residues. The CDR3 is CASSKTGFSYNEQFF. The CDR3 coding sequence is TGTGCCAGCAGCAAGACAGGCTTCTCCTACAATGAGCAGTTCTTC.

J is TRBJ1-3 and V is TRBV28; D remains unclear. V was pared by 2 bases and J by 0 bases, with 11 bases between. This CDR3 region has 16 residues. Germline values: CDR1 MDHEN, CDR2 SYDVKM. The CDR3 region is CASSLSPGVSGNTIYF. The DNA for the CDR3 is TGTGCCAGCAGTTTAAGCCCAGGCGTCTCTGGAAACACCATATATTTT.

The V and J genes are TRBV12-5 and TRBJ1-2; D remains unclear. The ends were cut back, 9 bases at V and 5 bases at J, with 4 bases in the middle. Germline CDR1 and CDR2: LGHNT and FRNRAP. CDR3 length: 9 amino acids. This CDR3 is CASPYGYTF. The CDR3 coding sequence is TGTGCTAGCCCTTATGGCTACACCTTC.

This sequence joins TRBV11-2 and TRBJ2-7; 7 bases align to TRBD2. This CDR3 contains 14 residues. J was trimmed by 6 bases and V by 3 bases; bases with no gene match: 8. Germline CDR1 is SGHAT and CDR2 is FQNNGV. Here the CDR3 DNA reads TGTGCCAGCAGCTTTATAGGACTAGTCGGCGAGCAGTACTTC. Translating gives CASSFIGLVGEQYF.

This chain links TRBV6-6 with TRBJ1-1, with TRBD1 matching over 10 bases. The CDR3 runs 15 residues. CDR1 is MNHNY, CDR2 SVGAGI, per germline (reference sequence). V lost 4 bases, J lost 5 bases, and 7 bases stayed unmatched. CDR3 region: CASSSPGQGKTEAFF. The CDR3, as DNA: TGTGCCAGCAGTTCCCCGGGACAGGGGAAAACTGAAGCTTTCTTT.

The rearrangement joins TRBV2 to TRBJ2-5; TRBD2 is a possible D gene (5 bases). The CDR3 totals 13 residues. V lost 7 bases, J lost 5 bases, and 14 bases lay in between. CDR1 is SNHLY, CDR2 FYNNEI, per germline. Written as DNA, the CDR3 is TGTGCCAGCACATCAAGCGGCTGGGAGACCCAGTACTTC. It codes for CASTSSGWETQYF.

This chain joins TRBV29-1 and TRBJ1-6, with D possibly being TRBD1 (6 bases). CDR1 and CDR2 from the germline V gene are SQVTM and ANQGSEA. The CDR3 sequence is 19 residues long. This CDR3 reads CNDPDGGRRNYSYNSPLHF. CDR3 nucleotides: TGCAACGACCCCGATGGGGGGCGCCGTAATTATTCCTATAATTCACCCCTCCACTTT.

The gene calls are TRBV5-6 and TRBJ2-7; possible D gene TRBD1, 6 bases. Trimming took off 4 bases at V and 2 bases at J, with 13 bases between the two ends. Germline-derived CDR1 and CDR2 are SGHDT and YYEEEE. The CDR3 has 14 amino acids. The CDR3 nucleotides are TGTGCCAGCAGCACAGGGACAATGGCCTACGAGCAGTACTTC. This encodes CASSTGTMAYEQYF. The entire variable domain, with the rest obtained from reference TRBV5-6 and TRBJ2-7, is as follows: DAGVTQSPTHLIKTRGQQVTLRCSPKSGHDTVSWYQQALGQGPQFIFQYYEEEERQRGNFPDRFSGHQFPNYSSELNVNALLLGDSALYLCASSTGTMAYEQYFGPGTRLTVT.

This clone showed up just once. V gene TRBV7-2 combines with J gene TRBJ2-5; 14 nucleotides match TRBD2. In germline, CDR1 is SGHTA, CDR2 FQGNSA. This CDR3 comprises 17 residues. The junction had 6 bases not matched to a gene; V was cut back by 4 bases and J by 2 bases. Here the CDR3 DNA reads TGTGCCAGCAGCTCGGGGACTAGCGGGAGATATCAAGAGACCCAGTACTTC. Translating it yields CASSSGTSGRYQETQYF.

V and J are TRBV7-2 and TRBJ2-7; 10 bases map to TRBD2. The CDR3 loop spans 15 amino acids. V trimming: 3 bases; J trimming: 2 bases; junction bases outside the gene matches: 4. The germline V gene has CDR1 SGHTA and CDR2 FQGNSA. Written as DNA, the CDR3 is TGTGCCAGCAGCTTGGGGACTAGCGCCGCCTACGAGCAGTACTTC. This sequence encodes CASSLGTSAAYEQYF.

The sample holds one count of this clone. The chain employs TRBV25-1 and TRBJ1-2; a possible D gene is TRBD1 (5 bases). Trimming took 4 bases from V and 4 from J, leaving 10 bases between them. CDR3 length: 13 residues. In germline, CDR1 is MGHDK, CDR2 SYGVNS. The CDR3 DNA is TGTGCCAGCAGTGTCGGGACGGCCTATGGCTACACCTTC. Translated: CASSVGTAYGYTF.

The chain has TRBV19 and TRBJ2-1; TRBD2 matches at 8 bases. Germline assignment: CDR1 LNHDA and CDR2 SQIVND (reference sequence). The V gene end was trimmed by 9 bases and the J gene end by 0 bases; junction bases not matched to a gene: 4. This CDR3 is built from 14 residues. In nucleotides, the CDR3 is TGTGCCAGCCAGACTAGCGCCTCCTACAATGAGCAGTTCTTC. Translating it yields CASQTSASYNEQFF.

The gene calls are TRBV2 and TRBJ2-2; no clear D gene. There are 14 residues in the CDR3. The germline V gene has CDR1 SNHLY and CDR2 FYNNEI. The ends were cut back, 7 bases at V and 4 bases at J, with 13 bases in the middle. CDR3 sequence: CASIPAELTGELFF. The CDR3 DNA reads TGTGCCAGCATCCCCGCGGAGCTCACCGGGGAGCTGTTTTTT.

V gene TRBV2 combines with J gene TRBJ2-1; D is undetermined. CDR3 length: 12 residues. The ends were cut back, 8 bases at V and 4 bases at J, with 9 bases in the middle. The germline V gene encodes CDR1 SNHLY and CDR2 FYNNEI. The chain's CDR3 is CASGNPYNEQFF. In nucleotides, the CDR3 is TGTGCCAGCGGCAACCCTTACAATGAGCAGTTCTTC.

Regarding this clone: Other DNA sequences of this sample code for an identical CDR3. The chain has TRBV11-2 and TRBJ2-6; no reliable D call. Germline V gene sequence: CDR1 SGHAT, CDR2 FQNNGV. Trimming cost V 1 base and J 1 base, with 5 bases left between them. CDR3 length equals 15 residues. The CDR3 sequence is CASSLVTSGANVLTF. The CDR3 DNA sequence: TGTGCCAGCAGCTTAGTTACGTCTGGGGCCAACGTCCTGACTTTC.

The genes are TRBV5-1 and TRBJ2-7; 11 bases match TRBD2. The J segment lost 3 bases and the V segment lost 4 bases, leaving 9 bases of the junction unmatched. CDR3 length equals 16 residues. Germline CDR1 and CDR2: SGHRS and YFSETQ. The CDR3 spells CASSPSGTSGGYEQYF. In nucleotides, the CDR3 is TGCGCCAGCAGCCCGTCCGGGACTAGCGGAGGCTACGAGCAGTACTTC.